These 30 T cell receptor beta chains were sequenced from one sample in a study of human T cells and chemical hapten exposure. Via MiXCR, TCRdb re-called the RACE reads, giving one row per CDR3 protein. The table lists around 300,000 distinct CDR3 sequences, under 8% of them singletons. Time point described: patch test 1, 2 weeks after DPC sensitization. Sample treatment: therapeutic diphenylcyclopropenone sensitization with weekly scalp DPC. The sequenced sample was whole blood, obtained in connection with sensitization to the hapten diphenylcyclopropenone (DPC). Source of these receptors: a woman younger than 30 with alopecia areata. Some clones in this sample may be carry-over from other donors' samples.

This clonotype was seen a few times. The rearrangement links TRBV4-3 to TRBJ2-1, with D possibly being TRBD2 (6 bases). Germline V lookup: CDR1 LGHNA, CDR2 YSLEER. CDR3 length equals 16 residues. Between the trimmed V and J ends, which lost 0 bases and 0 bases, there was a span of 9 bases. The CDR3 loop is CASSQDPEGSYNEQFF. The CDR3 nucleotides are TGCGCCAGCAGCCAAGATCCGGAGGGCTCCTACAATGAGCAGTTCTTC.

This clonotype was detected ten times or more. This rearrangement joins TRBV27 to TRBJ2-1; D not certain. CDR1 is MNHEY, CDR2 SMNVEV, per germline (reference sequence). V was pared by 4 bases and J by 8 bases, with 6 bases between. The CDR3 covers 11 residues. The CDR3 region is CASSSYDEQFF. The DNA of the CDR3 is TGTGCCAGCAGTTCTTATGATGAGCAGTTCTTC.

The chain joins TRBV11-2 to TRBJ2-5; weak D call: TRBD1 (7 bases). The CDR3 has 16 residues. Germline assignment: CDR1 SGHAT and CDR2 FQNNGV. Trimming left V 5 bases short and J 5 bases short, with 21 bases between. CDR3 amino acids: CASSPRTGTGAETQYF. The CDR3 DNA is TGTGCCAGCAGCCCCAGGACAGGAACGGGGGCGGAGACCCAGTACTTC.

The chain employs TRBV5-5 and TRBJ2-5; a weak D match, TRBD1 (5 bases). Germline V gene lookup returns CDR1 SGHKS and CDR2 YYEKEE (reference sequence). CDR3 size: 13 residues. V lost 0 bases and J 3 bases, leaving 6 bases between the germline ends. The CDR3 coding sequence is TGTGCCAGCAGCTTGGCAGGGAAAGAGACCCAGTACTTC. As protein: CASSLAGKETQYF.

This clonotype was detected a few times. This chain connects TRBV4-3 to TRBJ2-5; no definite D call. V shed 2 bases and J shed 4 bases, with 14 bases lying between them. CDR3 size: 15 residues. Germline-derived CDR1 and CDR2 are LGHNA and YSLEER. The CDR3 sequence: CASSQSGLASETQYF. Written as DNA, the CDR3 is TGCGCCAGCAGCCAATCAGGCCTGGCCTCAGAGACCCAGTACTTC.

This clonotype was seen ten or more times. The chain employs TRBV20-1 and TRBJ2-2; possible D gene TRBD2, 6 bases. CDR1 DFQATT and CDR2 SNEGSKA come from the germline V gene (reference sequence). V dropped 1 base and J dropped 1 base, with 7 bases sitting between them. The CDR3 sequence is 14 residues long. In nucleotides, the CDR3 is TGCAGTGCTAGAGTGGGAGGGAACACCGGGGAGCTGTTTTTT. Translating gives CSARVGGNTGELFF.

This clonotype was counted ten times or more. The chain combines TRBV5-1 with TRBJ2-6, with D maybe TRBD1 (5 bases). V lost 3 bases to trimming and J lost 1 base, with 14 bases between them. CDR3 length equals 17 residues. Per germline, CDR1 SGHRS and CDR2 YFSETQ. CDR3 in amino acids: CASSSNIQGSGANVLTF. Here the CDR3 DNA reads TGCGCCAGCAGCTCCAATATTCAGGGTTCTGGGGCCAACGTCCTGACTTTC.

This clonotype has at least ten counts. This chain joins TRBV29-1 and TRBJ2-5, with D hard to call. Germline V gene data show CDR1 as SQVTM and CDR2 as ANQGSEA. V dropped 6 bases and J dropped 2 bases, with 4 bases sitting between them. The CDR3 length is 10 residues. The DNA of the CDR3 is TGCAGCGTCTTACAAGAGACCCAGTACTTC. It encodes CSVLQETQYF.

This clonotype has a handful of counts. V gene TRBV5-1 combines with J gene TRBJ2-5, with D perhaps matching TRBD1 or TRBD2 (5 bases each). The CDR3 consists of 14 residues. With 1 base removed from V and 7 bases from J, the gap between germline ends came to 14 bases. Germline V gene data show CDR1 as SGHRS and CDR2 as YFSETQ. CDR3 nucleotide sequence: TGCGCCAGCAGCTTGCTTTCCGGGGCTAGGACCCAGTACTTC. It translates to CASSLLSGARTQYF.

The J gene is TRBJ2-5, the V gene TRBV5-1, with D possibly TRBD2 on 6 matching bases. The germline V gene encodes CDR1 SGHRS and CDR2 YFSETQ. Deletions cut 0 bases from V and 3 bases from J, with 15 bases between. The CDR3 runs to 16 residues. The CDR3, as DNA: TGCGCCAGCAGCTTGGCGGACTATTCGCGAAAAGAGACCCAGTACTTC. It is translated as CASSLADYSRKETQYF.

This clonotype came up a few times. The J gene is TRBJ1-4, the V gene TRBV12-3 or TRBV12-4, with unresolved D. Trimming stripped 3 bases from V and 7 bases from J, with 21 bases between. The CDR3 has 17 amino acids. CDR3 DNA: TGTGCCAGCAGTTTTAGTGCTGAGGCGCAACCGAGTGAAAAACTGTTTTTT. Protein: CASSFSAEAQPSEKLFF.

This chain connects TRBV7-3 to TRBJ2-3, with TRBD2 identical over 7 bases. The ends lost 7 bases at V and 4 bases at J; junction bases unmatched: 8. CDR1 SGHTA and CDR2 FQGTGA come from the germline V gene. CDR3 length equals 14 residues. CDR3 coding DNA: TGTGCCAGCACCTCCGGCGGGGGTTCAGATACGCAGTATTTT. Protein product: CASTSGGGSDTQYF.

The genes are TRBV15 and TRBJ2-3, with D uncertain. The V gene lost 0 bases and the J gene lost 4 bases, with 11 bases spanning the gap. The CDR3 spans 15 residues. Germline V gene sequence: CDR1 LNHNV, CDR2 YYDKDF (reference sequence). Here the CDR3 reads CATSRDRGYPDTQYF. CDR3 in DNA: TGTGCCACCAGCAGAGATCGTGGGTATCCAGATACGCAGTATTTT.

This clonotype was observed at least ten times. The chain is built from TRBV5-1 and TRBJ2-6, with D possibly matching TRBD2 (5 bases). The V gene lost 8 bases and the J gene lost 2 bases, with 11 bases spanning the gap. The CDR3 is made up of 14 amino acids. Germline V gene lookup returns CDR1 SGHRS and CDR2 YFSETQ. CDR3 region: CASNLAAGANVLTF. The CDR3 DNA is TGCGCCAGTAACCTAGCTGCTGGGGCCAACGTCCTGACTTTC.

In this sample, this clonotype turned up a few times. The chain joins TRBV6-6 to TRBJ2-7, with TRBD2 matching 11 bases. The CDR3 consists of 17 residues. Germline V gene lookup returns CDR1 MNHNY and CDR2 SVGAGI (reference sequence). V shed 4 bases and J 4 bases; nucleotides not matched to a gene: 12. CDR3 protein: CASSSTEGLADDYEQYF. The CDR3 DNA reads TGTGCCAGCAGTTCCACCGAGGGACTAGCGGACGATTACGAGCAGTACTTC.

The gene calls are TRBV6-5 and TRBJ2-7; the D is unclear. Trimming cost V 5 bases and J 2 bases, with 13 bases left between them. Germline loops: CDR1 MNHEY, CDR2 SVGAGI. The CDR3 consists of 14 residues. CDR3 loop: CASSPGRFPYEQYF. CDR3 DNA sequence: TGTGCCAGCAGTCCGGGTCGGTTCCCCTACGAGCAGTACTTC.

The gene calls are TRBV5-1 and TRBJ1-6, with D unclear. The CDR3 is made up of 15 amino acids. With 6 bases removed from V and 7 bases from J, the gap between germline ends came to 17 bases. CDR1 is SGHRS, CDR2 YFSETQ, per germline. CDR3 DNA: TGCGCCAGCACCCCTCAAGGTGTCCGAAATTCACCCCTCCACTTT. It specifies CASTPQGVRNSPLHF.

The table lists this clonotype with a few counts. The chain has TRBV5-6 and TRBJ2-1; D not resolved. V lost 0 bases and J 9 bases, leaving 16 bases between the germline ends. The germline V gene encodes CDR1 SGHDT and CDR2 YYEEEE. The CDR3 is made up of 15 amino acids. The CDR3 loop is CASSLEIIQPAEQFF. CDR3 DNA sequence: TGTGCCAGCAGCTTGGAGATAATCCAGCCCGCTGAGCAGTTCTTC.

There are many counts of this clonotype. The V and J genes are TRBV12-3 or TRBV12-4 and TRBJ2-4; TRBD2 matches at 9 bases. CDR3 length equals 14 residues. The J segment lost 6 bases and the V segment lost 3 bases, leaving 3 bases of the junction unmatched. CDR3 residues: CASSLGGGVNIQYF. DNA of the CDR3: TGTGCCAGCAGTTTGGGCGGGGGGGTAAACATTCAGTACTTC.

This clonotype was detected ten times or more. The CDR3 is CASSPKPSNRDNSPLHF. Written as DNA, the CDR3 is TGTGCCAGCAGCCCAAAGCCCTCAAACAGGGATAATTCACCCCTCCACTTT. This chain connects TRBV7-9 to TRBJ1-6, with TRBD1 as a possible D gene (6 bases). The CDR3 is 17 amino acids. Germline CDR1 SEHNR, CDR2 FQNEAQ (reference sequence). Trimming took off 5 bases at V and 5 bases at J, with 19 bases between the two ends.

The rearrangement joins TRBV20-1 to TRBJ1-2; D ambiguous. This CDR3 region has 13 residues. Germline V gene data show CDR1 as DFQATT and CDR2 as SNEGSKA (reference sequence). V lost 8 bases to trimming and J lost 4 bases, with 17 bases between them. CDR3 sequence: CSTPRAGGYGYTF. The CDR3 DNA follows: TGCAGTACCCCCCGGGCAGGAGGCTATGGCTACACCTTC.

This clonotype occurred a few times. The V gene is TRBV4-1, the J gene TRBJ1-5; possible D gene TRBD1, 6 bases. The CDR3 spans 15 residues. Deletions cut 1 base from V and 2 bases from J, with 9 bases between. Germline V gives CDR1 MGHRA, CDR2 YSYEKL. The CDR3 loop is CASSQGAGGNQPQHF. The CDR3 DNA follows: TGCGCCAGCAGCCAAGGGGCAGGGGGCAATCAGCCCCAGCATTTT.

J is TRBJ1-2 and V is TRBV12-3 or TRBV12-4; TRBD1 might be the D (6 bases). This CDR3 spans 14 amino acids. The V end lost 6 bases, the J end lost 4 bases, and 15 bases lay between the germline ends. The DNA of the CDR3 is TGTGCCAGCAGCCCTGGGGCCAGGGGCTATGGCTACACCTTC. It specifies CASSPGARGYGYTF.

V is TRBV5-5 and J is TRBJ2-1, with D possibly matching TRBD1 (6 bases). Germline V lookup: CDR1 SGHKS, CDR2 YYEKEE (reference sequence). Trimming shortened V by 5 bases and J by 0 bases, and 12 bases separated the two germline ends. The length of the CDR3 is 15 residues. CDR3 sequence (DNA): TGTGCCAGCAGTCGAACAGGGAACTCCTACAATGAGCAGTTCTTC. This translates into CASSRTGNSYNEQFF.

This clonotype was seen many times. The chain combines TRBV7-2 with TRBJ2-3; D is possibly TRBD2 (5 bases). The germline V and J ends were trimmed by 7 bases and 2 bases, with 16 bases remaining between them. This CDR3 comprises 15 residues. Germline V gene sequence: CDR1 SGHTA, CDR2 FQGNSA. The CDR3 nucleotides read TGTGCCAGCACCTTCACGGGTAGCGACACAGATACGCAGTATTTT. Translated: CASTFTGSDTDTQYF.

The sample holds many counts of this clonotype. V usage is TRBV2 and J usage is TRBJ2-2; D is undetermined. V was trimmed by 5 bases and J by 5 bases, leaving 3 bases between them. Per germline, CDR1 SNHLY and CDR2 FYNNEI. There are 11 residues in the CDR3. CDR3 in DNA: TGTGCCAGCAGTAATACCGGGGAGCTGTTTTTT. Encoded protein: CASSNTGELFF.

The genes are TRBV11-2 and TRBJ2-5, with D possibly called TRBD1 or TRBD2 (6 bases each). The CDR3 extends over 15 amino acids. The V and J ends lost 4 bases and 5 bases respectively, with 17 bases between them. Germline loops: CDR1 SGHAT, CDR2 FQNNGV. CDR3 region: CASSSPTGAGETQYF. DNA for the CDR3: TGTGCCAGCAGCTCACCCACGGGGGCCGGGGAGACCCAGTACTTC.

The genes are TRBV13 and TRBJ2-5; 11 bases agree with TRBD2. This CDR3 is 17 amino acids long. Losses at the gene ends were 5 bases for V and 0 bases for J; bases not matched to a gene: 8. Germline V gene lookup returns CDR1 PRHDT and CDR2 FYEKMQ (reference sequence). The CDR3 nucleotides are TGTGCCAGCAGCGAAATTAGCGGGGGGGCCTACCAAGAGACCCAGTACTTC. Residues: CASSEISGGAYQETQYF.

This clonotype was counted many times. V usage is TRBV5-1 and J usage is TRBJ1-1, with 8 bases matching TRBD1. The CDR3 spans 15 residues. The trim removed 0 bases at V and 2 bases at J, leaving 3 bases unmatched. Germline-derived CDR1 and CDR2 are SGHRS and YFSETQ. In DNA, the CDR3 is TGCGCCAGCAGCTTGGTGGACAGGGTCAACACTGAAGCTTTCTTT. Translating it yields CASSLVDRVNTEAFF.

This clonotype appeared once. One end of the junction varies from germline; a read error may be responsible. The CDR3 DNA is TGTGCCAGCAGCCACCCTCTCCCCCGGGGGGGGCCCTACAGTGAGCAGTTCTTC. Protein product: CASSHPLPRGGPYSEQFF. The chain employs TRBV3-1 and TRBJ2-1; the match to TRBD2 covers 8 bases. Germline CDR1 reads LGHDT; CDR2 reads YNNKEL (reference sequence). This CDR3 is built from 18 residues.